The present T cell receptor (beta chain) was sequenced within a study of T cell repertoires in cytomegalovirus infection. The length of the CDR3 is 15 residues. V gave up 1 base and J gave up 3 bases, with 13 bases separating them. The germline V gene encodes CDR1 SGHTA and CDR2 FQGNSA. TCRdb reprocessed the reads with MiXCR, giving one entry per CDR3 protein. Here the sample spans approximately 110,000 distinct CDR3 sequences, roughly 39% being singletons. Points on this clonotype: Antigen: not known.

The rearrangement links TRBV7-2 to TRBJ2-7, with a weak D call TRBD2 (6 bases). Material: CD8+ T cells from cultured PBMCs, obtained from culture after CMV antigen stimulation. This TCR derives from a human donor in good health (CMV status not recorded). Some clones in this sample may be carry-over from other donors' samples. The CDR3 here is CASSLVASEDYEQYF. In DNA form, the CDR3 reads TGTGCCAGCAGCTTAGTCGCTAGCGAGGACTACGAGCAGTACTTC.